These 2 T cell receptor beta chains were sequenced from one sample in a study of T-cell reconstitution after alpha-beta-depleted transplantation in children (dated by TCRdb to about 2016). Library generation was performed with PCR. Sequencing was carried out with an Illumina HiSeq 2500. To normalize quantification of the TCRbeta repertoire, the TCR libraries were built with molecular barcoding that relied on unique molecular identifiers. The raw public reads went through TCRdb reprocessing: fastp at Q25, MiXCR clone calling, in-frame beta chains kept. Each CDR3 protein appears once, grouped with its most common genes and DNA. The sample yields about 500,000 distinct CDR3 sequences; over 9.5% were counted once. Of the sample, about 15% is held by the ten largest clones. The treatment or condition label on this specimen signifies: allogeneic hematopoietic cell transplantation with graft depleted of TCRalphabeta T cells and CD19 B cells.

The starting material was PBMCs, mostly from graft donor cells, obtained 180 days after TCRalphabeta/CD19-depleted stem cell transplant. These receptor sequences come from a female patient aged 2 to 10 who had a stem cell transplant for aplastic anemia, so the T cells may come from the graft donor.

This clonotype has just a few counts. The J gene is TRBJ2-5, the V gene TRBV6-1; 9 nucleotides match TRBD1. J was trimmed by 3 bases and V by 6 bases; bases with no gene match: 5. The CDR3 spans 14 residues. Germline lookup yields CDR1 MNHNS and CDR2 SASEGT. The CDR3 DNA sequence: TGTGCCAGCAGCGACCGGGACAGGGAAGAGACCCAGTACTTC. Protein: CASSDRDREETQYF.

This clonotype was found a few times. The rearrangement uses TRBV7-9 and TRBJ2-7; no clear D gene. Germline V gives CDR1 SEHNR, CDR2 FQNEAQ (reference sequence). The ends were cut back, 4 bases at V and 5 bases at J, with 15 bases in the middle. This CDR3 contains 14 residues. Here the CDR3 reads CASSSWTPGDEQYF. The CDR3 DNA is TGTGCCAGCAGCTCCTGGACCCCTGGGGACGAGCAGTACTTC.